This TCR beta chain was sequenced during a study of blood T cell repertoires in COVID-19. Looking at the study overall: Samples came from the United States, Italy and Spain, spanning acute and convalescent COVID-19. PBMCs, B-cell-depleted T cells, or T cells provided the cDNA or gDNA that made up the material.

In the source study's methods: Amplification of reference gene primers was used by the study to estimate nucleated cell counts. The data were produced by immunoSEQ multiplex PCR, yet TCRdb's version contains in-frame clones alone and is incomplete. V, J and clone size are those of that table, while D and trimming were read from the DNA. The profile shows roughly 200,000 clones, 70% to 90% of them singletons. Between the trimmed V and J ends, which lost 6 bases and 1 base, there was a span of 13 bases. The CDR3 totals 15 residues. Germline loops: CDR1 MNHEY, CDR2 SVGAGI. Sequencing was done on a sample of peripheral blood. This receptor was obtained from a man between 60 and 70 years old with acute or convalescent COVID-19. This rearrangement joins TRBV6-5 to TRBJ1-5; D might be TRBD1 (6 bases). The CDR3 protein is CASSKQGGSNQPQHF. In nucleotides, the CDR3 is TGTGCCAGCAGCAAACAGGGAGGGAGCAATCAGCCCCAGCATTTT.